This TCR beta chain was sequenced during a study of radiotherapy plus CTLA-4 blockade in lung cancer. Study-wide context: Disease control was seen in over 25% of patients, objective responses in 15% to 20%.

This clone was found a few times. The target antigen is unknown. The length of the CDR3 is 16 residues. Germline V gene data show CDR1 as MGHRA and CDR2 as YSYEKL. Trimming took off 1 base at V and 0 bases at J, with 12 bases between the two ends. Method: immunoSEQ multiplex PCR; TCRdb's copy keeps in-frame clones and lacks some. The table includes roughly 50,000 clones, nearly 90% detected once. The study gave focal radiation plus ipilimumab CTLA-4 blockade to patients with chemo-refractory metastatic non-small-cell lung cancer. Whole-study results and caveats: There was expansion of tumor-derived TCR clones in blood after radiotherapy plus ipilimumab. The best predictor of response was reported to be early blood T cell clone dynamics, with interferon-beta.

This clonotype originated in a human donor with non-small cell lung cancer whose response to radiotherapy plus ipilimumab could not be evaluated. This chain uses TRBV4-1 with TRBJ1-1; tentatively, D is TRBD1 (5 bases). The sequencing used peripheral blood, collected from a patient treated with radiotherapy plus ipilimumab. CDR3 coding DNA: TGCGCCAGCAGCCAAGTGGGGCGGACTATGAACACTGAAGCTTTCTTT. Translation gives CASSQVGRTMNTEAFF.